A selection of T cell receptor beta chains follows, all from one sample in a study of CD8+ T cells in alopecia areata. This table comes from immunoSEQ multiplex PCR, and its TCRdb copy is limited to in-frame clones, with some not included. The data show around 98,000 clones, 40% to 55% seen once. Sample: CD4+ T cells sorted from blood. Receptors originate from a human donor with alopecia areata. Each CDR3 is given without its conserved first and last residue. The listing skips clone size in some rows; elsewhere it reads once, few, many or a size class.

size: NA; V: TRBV30; J: TRBJ1-1; CDR3: AWSVSVVNTEAF
size: NA; V: TRBV7-2; J: TRBJ2-5; CDR3: ASSISVQETQY
size: NA; V: TRBV5-1; J: TRBJ2-3; CDR3: ASQLGGSLDTQY
size: NA; V: TRBV27; J: TRBJ1-4; CDR3: ASRDPNEKLF
size: NA; V: TRBV20-1; J: TRBJ2-3; CDR3: SANSVATQY
size: NA; V: TRBV5-1; J: TRBJ2-2; CDR3: ASREGLNTGELF
size: few; V: TRBV9; J: TRBJ1-2; CDR3: ASSSGGQEKPYGYT
size: NA; V: TRBV7-3; J: TRBJ1-6; CDR3: ASSLSGGNNSPLH
size: few; V: TRBV29-1; J: TRBJ2-7; CDR3: SAGGRAGGLGEQY
size: NA; V: TRBV28; J: TRBJ1-1; CDR3: ASSAGPHEYTEAF
size: NA; V: TRBV29-1; J: TRBJ2-3; CDR3: SAQTGGTDTQY
size: once; V: TRBV6-1; J: TRBJ2-3; CDR3: ASSEQGSLDTQY
size: NA; V: TRBV30; J: TRBJ2-5; CDR3: AWVATRQRASETQY
size: NA; V: TRBV6-5; J: TRBJ1-2; CDR3: ASRIQGSYGYT
size: NA; V: TRBV30; J: TRBJ2-3; CDR3: AWTTLGADTQY
size: NA; V: TRBV7-8; J: TRBJ2-1; CDR3: ASSLAGSDEQF
size: few; V: TRBV29-1; J: TRBJ1-1; CDR3: SVDTEAF
size: NA; V: TRBV4-3; J: TRBJ2-6; CDR3: AAGFSSSGANVLT
size: NA; V: TRBV29-1; J: TRBJ2-5; CDR3: SVVGETQY
size: NA; V: TRBV5-1; J: TRBJ2-2; CDR3: ASSLALGDTGELF
size: NA; V: TRBV7-2; J: TRBJ2-7; CDR3: ASSPDAGGRATEQY
size: few; V: TRBV14; J: TRBJ1-6; CDR3: ASSQVGGSPLH
size: NA; V: TRBV14; J: TRBJ2-3; CDR3: ASSQRASGLADTQY
size: few; V: TRBV7-8; J: TRBJ2-5; CDR3: ASSLTSGSRETQY
size: NA; V: TRBV29-1; J: TRBJ1-1; CDR3: SVEDFWDREAF
size: NA; V: TRBV28; J: TRBJ2-1; CDR3: ASRPGGSSNEQF
size: few; V: TRBV28; J: TRBJ2-7; CDR3: ASRSWGTDSYEQY
size: NA; V: TRBV30; J: TRBJ1-2; CDR3: AWSVLGTGYGYT
size: NA; V: TRBV7-2; J: TRBJ1-6; CDR3: ASSSRLRRDSPLH
size: few; V: TRBV29-1; J: TRBJ2-1; CDR3: SVDRSGGASEQF
size: NA; V: TRBV2; J: TRBJ2-4; CDR3: ASSLGHPADIQY
size: NA; V: TRBV6-6; J: TRBJ1-5; CDR3: ASRRPGASNQPQH
size: NA; V: TRBV29-1; J: TRBJ2-1; CDR3: SVEDVRGGDNEQF
size: NA; V: TRBV29-1; J: TRBJ1-4; CDR3: SVGGRGIEKLF